The rows below give T cell receptor beta chains drawn from one sample of a study of cytotoxic CD8 clonotypes in ibrutinib-treated CLL. Sequencing used immunoSEQ multiplex PCR; TCRdb keeps in-frame clones, though not all of them. The sample lists 200,000 to 250,000 clones, under 75% occurring once. The material was PBMCs, obtained after 24 months of ibrutinib treatment. These receptors were obtained from a human donor with chronic lymphocytic leukemia. Both conserved end residues are part of each CDR3. The D gene is left open where the match is weak. The size entry is marked missing in some rows and otherwise reads once, few, many or a size class.

j_call d_call v_call clone_size cdr3_aa cdr3_nt
TRBJ1-1 - TRBV6-5 - CASSYSWGRHTEAFF TGTGCCAGCAGTTACTCATGGGGTAGGCACACTGAAGCTTTCTTT
TRBJ2-3 - TRBV9 few CASSVVETDTQYF TGTGCCAGCAGCGTAGTTGAGACAGATACGCAGTATTTT
TRBJ2-5 - TRBV7-9 - CASTSVQETQYF TGTGCCAGCACTTCAGTTCAAGAGACCCAGTACTTC
TRBJ1-3 - TRBV15 - CATSRGQSSSGNTIYF TGTGCCACCAGCAGAGGGCAGTCCAGCTCTGGAAACACCATATATTTT
TRBJ1-5 - TRBV30 - CAWSREFNQPQHF TGTGCCTGGAGTCGGGAATTCAATCAGCCCCAGCATTTT
TRBJ1-2 - TRBV30 - CAWRDGASYGYTF TGTGCCTGGAGGGACGGAGCCAGTTATGGCTACACCTTC
TRBJ2-7 - TRBV5-1 - CASREIPGEQYF TGCGCCAGCAGGGAAATACCGGGCGAGCAGTACTTC
TRBJ2-7 - TRBV30 few CAWSSGHEQYF TGTGCCTGGAGTTCCGGACACGAGCAGTACTTC
TRBJ1-5 TRBD1 TRBV27 - CASGDRRVGPQHF TGTGCCAGCGGGGACAGAAGAGTGGGGCCCCAGCATTTT
TRBJ2-1 TRBD1 TRBV7-9 - CASSSPRDRVEDEQFF TGTGCCAGCAGCTCGCCCCGGGACAGGGTGGAAGATGAGCAGTTCTTC
TRBJ1-1 - TRBV6-5 once CASSTVQGNTEAFF TGTGCCAGCAGTACCGTTCAGGGGAACACTGAAGCTTTCTTT
TRBJ1-4 - TRBV5-8 - CASSLEARRNEKLFF TGTGCCAGCAGCTTGGAGGCGCGCCGCAATGAAAAACTGTTTTTT
TRBJ2-7 TRBD1 TRBV28 once CASLSQGAPMDEQYF TGTGCCAGCTTATCCCAGGGGGCCCCGATGGACGAGCAGTACTTC
TRBJ2-5 - TRBV9 - CASSVGGETQYF TGTGCCAGCAGCGTAGGTGGAGAGACCCAGTACTTC
TRBJ2-7 - TRBV13 - CASSLGVSSYEQYF TGTGCCAGCAGCTTAGGCGTTAGCTCCTACGAGCAGTACTTC
TRBJ2-7 - TRBV29-1 - CSVGRTEREQYF TGCAGCGTTGGCAGGACCGAGCGCGAGCAGTACTTC
TRBJ2-3 TRBD2 TRBV10-1 - CASSGLAGGGDTQYF TGCGCCAGCAGTGGACTAGCGGGAGGTGGGGATACGCAGTATTTT
TRBJ2-5 TRBD2 TRBV2 - CASSAGTTRKETQYF TGTGCCAGCAGTGCCGGGACTACGCGGAAAGAGACCCAGTACTTC
TRBJ2-7 - TRBV7-2 - CASSSNRVREQYF TGTGCCAGCAGCTCCAACAGGGTTAGGGAGCAGTACTTC
TRBJ2-7 - TRBV11-2 - CASSFGSNSYEQYF TGTGCCAGCAGCTTCGGCAGCAACTCCTACGAGCAGTACTTC
TRBJ2-1 - TRBV27 - CASSDLDRSSYNEQFF TGTGCCAGCAGTGACCTCGACCGAAGCTCCTACAATGAGCAGTTCTTC
TRBJ1-2 TRBD1 TRBV7-3 - CASSPRGQQVYGYTF TGTGCCAGCAGCCCCCGGGGACAGCAAGTCTATGGCTACACCTTC
TRBJ1-4 - TRBV25-1 - CASSAHQGSGEKLFF TGTGCCAGCAGTGCACATCAGGGCAGTGGCGAAAAACTGTTTTTT
TRBJ1-5 - TRBV7-2 - CASSLGVPQPQHF TGTGCCAGCAGCTTAGGGGTCCCTCAGCCCCAGCATTTT
TRBJ2-7 TRBD2 TRBV4-3 few CASSQDAGGPYEQYF TGCGCCAGCAGCCAAGACGCGGGGGGTCCCTACGAGCAGTACTTC
TRBJ2-7 - TRBV7-9 many CASSLNPGSLYEQYF TGTGCCAGCAGCTTAAACCCAGGGTCACTCTACGAGCAGTACTTC
TRBJ2-7 - TRBV13 - CASSLLPRAEQYF TGTGCCAGCAGCCTGCTACCTAGGGCCGAGCAGTACTTC
TRBJ1-2 - TRBV19 - CASKPQQGSGGYTF TGTGCCAGTAAGCCTCAACAGGGTAGTGGGGGCTACACCTTC
TRBJ1-2 - TRBV2 - CASSLREGSGYTF TGTGCCAGCAGCCTAAGGGAAGGGTCTGGCTACACCTTC
TRBJ2-1 - TRBV9 - CASSVGDGFGSYNEQFF TGTGCCAGCAGCGTAGGAGACGGGTTCGGGAGCTACAATGAGCAGTTCTTC
TRBJ1-2 - TRBV6-5 - CASSYSGGGYSDGYTF TGTGCCAGCAGTTACTCAGGGGGAGGATATTCGGATGGCTACACCTTC
TRBJ1-1 - TRBV6-5 - CASRRGDTEAFF TGTGCCAGCAGAAGGGGGGACACTGAAGCTTTCTTT
TRBJ2-2 - TRBV7-7 - CASSLRLDRGELFF TGTGCTAGCAGCTTACGACTCGATCGAGGGGAGCTGTTTTTT
TRBJ1-5 - TRBV19 - CASSISRGSNQPQHF TGTGCCAGTAGTATCAGCAGGGGAAGCAATCAGCCCCAGCATTTT
TRBJ1-1 - TRBV6-5 - CASSRELMNTEAFF TGTGCCAGCAGTCGAGAGCTTATGAACACTGAAGCTTTCTTT
TRBJ2-2 - TRBV4-2 once CASSQDSASHGELFF TGTGCCAGCAGCCAAGATTCGGCTAGCCACGGGGAGCTGTTTTTT
TRBJ2-1 TRBD2 TRBV27 - CVSRPHGTSGSGSYNEQFF TGTGTCAGCAGACCCCATGGGACTAGCGGGAGTGGCTCCTACAATGAGCAGTTCTTC
TRBJ2-2 - TRBV7-3 few CASSSNTGELFF TGTGCCAGCAGCTCGAACACCGGGGAGCTGTTTTTT
TRBJ2-7 - TRBV10-3 - CAISQDREGEQYF TGTGCCATCAGCCAGGACAGGGAGGGCGAGCAGTACTTC
TRBJ2-7 - TRBV7-9 few CASSSPDTLPYEQYF TGTGCCAGCAGCTCCCCAGACACCCTTCCCTACGAGCAGTACTTC